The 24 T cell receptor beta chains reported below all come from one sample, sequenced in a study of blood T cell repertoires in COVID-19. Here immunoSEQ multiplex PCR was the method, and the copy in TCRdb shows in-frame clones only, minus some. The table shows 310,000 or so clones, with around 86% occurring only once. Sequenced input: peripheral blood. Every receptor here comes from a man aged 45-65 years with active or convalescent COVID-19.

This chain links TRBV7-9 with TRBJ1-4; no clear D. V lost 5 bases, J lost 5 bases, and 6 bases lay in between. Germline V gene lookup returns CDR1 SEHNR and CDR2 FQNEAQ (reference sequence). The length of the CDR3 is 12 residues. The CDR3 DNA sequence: TGTGCCAGCAGCCCTCTAAATGAAAAACTGTTTTTT. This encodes CASSPLNEKLFF. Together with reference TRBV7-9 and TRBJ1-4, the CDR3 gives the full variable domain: DTGVSQNPRHKITKRGQNVTFRCDPISEHNRLYWYRQTLGQGPEFLTYFQNEAQLEKSRLLSDRFSAERPKGSFSTLEIQRTEQGDSAMYLCASSPLNEKLFFGSGTQLSVL.

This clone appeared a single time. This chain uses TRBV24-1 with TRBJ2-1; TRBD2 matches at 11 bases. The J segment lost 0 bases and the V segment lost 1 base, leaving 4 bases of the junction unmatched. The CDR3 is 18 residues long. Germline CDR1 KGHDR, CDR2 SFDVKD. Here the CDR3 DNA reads TGTGCCACCAGTGATTTAGGGACTAGCGGTTACTCCTACAATGAGCAGTTCTTC. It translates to CATSDLGTSGYSYNEQFF.

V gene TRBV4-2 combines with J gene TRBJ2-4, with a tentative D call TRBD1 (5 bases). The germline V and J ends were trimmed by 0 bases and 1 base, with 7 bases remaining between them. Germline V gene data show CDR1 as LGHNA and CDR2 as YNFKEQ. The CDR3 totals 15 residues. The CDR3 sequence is CASSQEQAAKNIQYF. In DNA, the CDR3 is TGTGCCAGCAGCCAAGAACAGGCGGCCAAAAACATTCAGTACTTC.

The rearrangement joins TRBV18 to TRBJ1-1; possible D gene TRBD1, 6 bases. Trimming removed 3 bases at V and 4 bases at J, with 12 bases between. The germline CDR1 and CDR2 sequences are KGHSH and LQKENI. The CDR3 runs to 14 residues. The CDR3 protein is CASSPNRQATEAFF. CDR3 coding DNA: TGTGCCAGCTCACCCAACAGACAGGCCACTGAAGCTTTCTTT.

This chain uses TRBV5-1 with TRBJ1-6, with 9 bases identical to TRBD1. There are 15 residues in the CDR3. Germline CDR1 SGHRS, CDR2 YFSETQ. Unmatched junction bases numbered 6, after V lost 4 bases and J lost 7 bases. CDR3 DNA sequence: TGCGCCAGCAGCCCTGGGACAGGGAGGAATTCACCCCTCCACTTT. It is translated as CASSPGTGRNSPLHF.

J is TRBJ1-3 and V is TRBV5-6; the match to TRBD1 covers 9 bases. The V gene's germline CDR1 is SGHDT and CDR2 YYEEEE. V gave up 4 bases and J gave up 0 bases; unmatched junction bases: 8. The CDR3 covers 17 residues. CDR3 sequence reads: CASSPGQGQSSGNTIYF. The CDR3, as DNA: TGTGCCAGCAGCCCGGGACAGGGCCAGAGCTCTGGAAACACCATATATTTT.

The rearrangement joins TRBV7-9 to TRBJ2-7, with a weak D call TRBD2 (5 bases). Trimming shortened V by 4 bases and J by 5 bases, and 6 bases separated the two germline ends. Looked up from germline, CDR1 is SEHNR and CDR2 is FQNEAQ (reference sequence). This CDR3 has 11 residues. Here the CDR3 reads CASSYGDEQYF. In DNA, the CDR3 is TGTGCCAGCAGCTACGGGGACGAGCAGTACTTC.

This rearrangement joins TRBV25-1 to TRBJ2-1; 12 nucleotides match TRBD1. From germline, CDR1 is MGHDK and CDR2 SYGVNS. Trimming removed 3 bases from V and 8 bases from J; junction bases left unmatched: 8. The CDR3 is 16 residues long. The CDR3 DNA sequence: TGTGCCAGCAGTGACCCCGGGACAGGGGGCGTTGATGAGCAGTTCTTC. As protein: CASSDPGTGGVDEQFF.

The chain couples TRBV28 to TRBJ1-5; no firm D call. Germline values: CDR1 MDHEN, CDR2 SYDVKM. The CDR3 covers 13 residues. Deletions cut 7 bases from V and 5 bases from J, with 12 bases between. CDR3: CASNEEGYQPQHF. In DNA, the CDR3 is TGTGCCAGCAACGAAGAGGGTTATCAGCCCCAGCATTTT.

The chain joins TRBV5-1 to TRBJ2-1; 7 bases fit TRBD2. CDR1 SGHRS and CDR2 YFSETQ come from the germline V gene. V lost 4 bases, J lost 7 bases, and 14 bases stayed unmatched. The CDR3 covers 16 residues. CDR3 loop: CASSRGLSGTSNEQFF. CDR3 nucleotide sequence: TGCGCCAGCAGCCGGGGACTAAGCGGTACGAGTAATGAGCAGTTCTTC. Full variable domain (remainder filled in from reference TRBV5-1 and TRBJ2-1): KAGVTQTPRYLIKTRGQQVTLSCSPISGHRSVSWYQQTPGQGLQFLFEYFSETQRNKGNFPGRFSGRQFSNSRSEMNVSTLELGDSALYLCASSRGLSGTSNEQFFGPGTRLTVL.

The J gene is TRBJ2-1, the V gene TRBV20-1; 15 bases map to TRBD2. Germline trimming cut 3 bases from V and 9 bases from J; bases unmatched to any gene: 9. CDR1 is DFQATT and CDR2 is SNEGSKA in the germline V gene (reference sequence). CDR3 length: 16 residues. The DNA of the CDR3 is TGCAGTGCTAGTGGACTAGCGGGAGGGCCTGAGGGTGAGCAGTTCTTC. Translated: CSASGLAGGPEGEQFF.

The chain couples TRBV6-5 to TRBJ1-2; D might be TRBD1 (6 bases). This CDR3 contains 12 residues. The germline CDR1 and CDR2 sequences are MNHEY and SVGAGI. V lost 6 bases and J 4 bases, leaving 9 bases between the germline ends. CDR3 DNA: TGTGCCAGCAGGTCGGACAGCTATGGCTACACCTTC. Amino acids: CASRSDSYGYTF.

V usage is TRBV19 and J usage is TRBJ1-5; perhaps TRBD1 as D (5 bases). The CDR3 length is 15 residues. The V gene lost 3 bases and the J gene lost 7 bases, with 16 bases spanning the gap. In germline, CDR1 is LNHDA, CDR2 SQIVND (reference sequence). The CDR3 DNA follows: TGTGCCAGTAGTATTGATGGGGGGACCAGGCAGCCCCAGCATTTT. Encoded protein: CASSIDGGTRQPQHF.

CDR3 sequence reads: CASSWLGTQYF. Here the CDR3 DNA reads TGTGCCAGCAGCTGGCTAGGGACCCAGTACTTC. The V and J genes are TRBV28 and TRBJ2-5; D ambiguous. The V end was cut by 6 bases, the J end by 7 bases, with 9 bases between. The CDR3 loop spans 11 amino acids. From germline, CDR1 is MDHEN and CDR2 SYDVKM. The full variable domain, completed using reference TRBV28 and TRBJ2-5, is DVKVTQSSRYLVKRTGEKVFLECVQDMDHENMFWYRQDPGLGLRLIYFSYDVKMKEKGDIPEGYSVSREKKERFSLILESASTNQTSMYLCASSWLGTQYFGPGTRLLVL.

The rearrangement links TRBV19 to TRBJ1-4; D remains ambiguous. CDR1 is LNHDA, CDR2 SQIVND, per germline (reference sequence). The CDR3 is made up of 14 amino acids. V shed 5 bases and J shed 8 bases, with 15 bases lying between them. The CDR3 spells CASSAGSGWEKLFF. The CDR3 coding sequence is TGTGCCAGTAGTGCAGGTAGCGGCTGGGAAAAACTGTTTTTT.

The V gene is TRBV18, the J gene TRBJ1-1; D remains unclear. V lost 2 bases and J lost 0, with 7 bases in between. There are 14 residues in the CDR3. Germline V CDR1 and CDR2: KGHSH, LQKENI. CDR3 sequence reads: CASSPNGVNTEAFF. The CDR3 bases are TGTGCCAGCTCACCAAATGGAGTGAACACTGAAGCTTTCTTT.

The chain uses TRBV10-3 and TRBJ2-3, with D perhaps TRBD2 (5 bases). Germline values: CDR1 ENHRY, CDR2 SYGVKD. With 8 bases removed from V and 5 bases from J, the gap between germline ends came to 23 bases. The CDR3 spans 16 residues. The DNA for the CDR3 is TGTGCCATCCGCCAGCCCGGAAATTACGGGAAAGATACGCAGTATTTT. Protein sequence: CAIRQPGNYGKDTQYF.

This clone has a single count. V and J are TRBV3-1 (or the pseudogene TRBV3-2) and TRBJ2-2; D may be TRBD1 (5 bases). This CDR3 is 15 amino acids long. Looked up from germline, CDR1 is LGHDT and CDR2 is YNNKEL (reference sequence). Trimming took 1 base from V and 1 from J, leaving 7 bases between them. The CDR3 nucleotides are TGTGCCAGCAGCCAAGCTACAGGGAACACCGGGGAGCTGTTTTTT. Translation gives CASSQATGNTGELFF.

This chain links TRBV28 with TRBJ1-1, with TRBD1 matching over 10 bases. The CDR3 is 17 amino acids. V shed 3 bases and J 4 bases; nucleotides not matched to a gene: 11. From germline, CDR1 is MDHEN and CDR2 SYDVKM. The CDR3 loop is CASSFDRGHRSGTEAFF. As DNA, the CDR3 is TGTGCCAGCAGTTTTGACAGGGGGCACCGATCGGGCACTGAAGCTTTCTTT.

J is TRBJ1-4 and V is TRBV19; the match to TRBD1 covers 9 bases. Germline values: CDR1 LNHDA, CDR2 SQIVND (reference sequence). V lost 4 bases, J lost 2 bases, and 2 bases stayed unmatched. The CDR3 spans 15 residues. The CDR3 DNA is TGTGCCAGTAGTAACGGACAGGGGACTAATGAAAAACTGTTTTTT. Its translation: CASSNGQGTNEKLFF. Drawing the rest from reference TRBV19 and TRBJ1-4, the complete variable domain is DGGITQSPKYLFRKEGQNVTLSCEQNLNHDAMYWYRQDPGQGLRLIYYSQIVNDFQKGDIAEGYSVSREKKESFPLTVTSAQKNPTAFYLCASSNGQGTNEKLFFGSGTQLSVL.

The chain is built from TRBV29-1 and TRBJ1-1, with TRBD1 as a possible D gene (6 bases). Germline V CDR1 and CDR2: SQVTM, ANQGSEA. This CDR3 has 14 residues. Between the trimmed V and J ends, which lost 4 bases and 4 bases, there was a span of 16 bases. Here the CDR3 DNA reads TGCAGCGTTGGGATCGCGGGGGCTGGCACTGAAGCTTTCTTT. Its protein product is CSVGIAGAGTEAFF.

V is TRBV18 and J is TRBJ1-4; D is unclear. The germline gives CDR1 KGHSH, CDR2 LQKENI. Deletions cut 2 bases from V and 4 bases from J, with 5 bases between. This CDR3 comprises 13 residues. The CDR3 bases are TGTGCCAGCTCACCAAGCATTAATGAAAAACTGTTTTTT. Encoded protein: CASSPSINEKLFF. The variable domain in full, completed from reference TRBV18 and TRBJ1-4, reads NAGVMQNPRHLVRRRGQEARLRCSPMKGHSHVYWYRQLPEEGLKFMVYLQKENIIDESGMPKERFSAEFPKEGPSILRIQQVVRGDSAAYFCASSPSINEKLFFGSGTQLSVL.

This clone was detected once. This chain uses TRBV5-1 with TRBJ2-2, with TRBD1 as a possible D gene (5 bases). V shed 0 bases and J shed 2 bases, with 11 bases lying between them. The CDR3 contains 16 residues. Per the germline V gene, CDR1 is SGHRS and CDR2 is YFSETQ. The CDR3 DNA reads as TGCGCCAGCAGCTTGGATGTCCAGGGTAACACCGGGGAGCTGTTTTTT. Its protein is CASSLDVQGNTGELFF.

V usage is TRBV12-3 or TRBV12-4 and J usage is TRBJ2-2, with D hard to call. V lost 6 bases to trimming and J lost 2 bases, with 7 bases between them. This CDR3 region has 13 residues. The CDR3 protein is CASSMSNTGELFF. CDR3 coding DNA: TGTGCCAGCAGCATGAGTAACACCGGGGAGCTGTTTTTT.